These 28 T cell receptor beta chains share one sample of origin, sequenced in a study of cytomegalovirus exposure and HLA in healthy donors (dated by TCRdb to the late 2010s). Libraries were constructed by the immunoSEQ multiplex PCR assay. For the multiplex PCR, a mixture combining 60 forward primers for TCR Vbeta segments and 13 reverse primers for TCR Jbeta segments was used. Not all clones reach the TCRdb copy of this immuneACCESS table, which keeps in-frame sequences only. Checked studies attribute under half of the gap to unresolved V genes and leave the rest unexplained. For this sample there are around 180,000 clones; 65% to 85% appear just once. The top ten hold approximately 1.2% of the sample. The sample was PBMCs. All receptors come from a boy aged 2 to 10 in good health and CMV-seronegative.

The chain uses TRBV4-3 and TRBJ2-4, with D possibly TRBD2 on 5 matching bases. This CDR3 spans 17 amino acids. Germline V lookup: CDR1 LGHNA, CDR2 YSLEER. Between the trimmed V and J ends, which lost 1 base and 2 bases, there was a span of 15 bases. The CDR3 region is CASSQVRGSRTKNIQYF. The DNA of the CDR3 is TGCGCCAGCAGCCAAGTAAGAGGGTCCCGAACCAAAAACATTCAGTACTTC.

The chain is built from TRBV6-6 and TRBJ2-5; unclear D gene. This CDR3 is 13 amino acids long. Per the germline V gene, CDR1 is MNHNY and CDR2 is SVGAGI (reference sequence). Trimming shortened V by 5 bases and J by 3 bases, and 10 bases separated the two germline ends. The CDR3 DNA is TGTGCCAGCAGTCTTGACACCGAAGAGACCCAGTACTTC. This gives the protein CASSLDTEETQYF.

The rearrangement uses TRBV5-1 and TRBJ2-5, with 10 bases that match TRBD1. V shed 2 bases, J shed 2 bases, and the junction held 6 bases outside the gene matches. The CDR3 covers 16 residues. Germline CDR1 SGHRS, CDR2 YFSETQ. The CDR3 region is CASSLRTGGIQETQYF. The DNA for the CDR3 is TGCGCCAGCAGCTTACGGACAGGGGGGATTCAAGAGACCCAGTACTTC. Together with reference TRBV5-1 and TRBJ2-5, the CDR3 gives the full variable domain: KAGVTQTPRYLIKTRGQQVTLSCSPISGHRSVSWYQQTPGQGLQFLFEYFSETQRNKGNFPGRFSGRQFSNSRSEMNVSTLELGDSALYLCASSLRTGGIQETQYFGPGTRLLVL.

This chain uses TRBV7-2 with TRBJ2-1; 11 nucleotides agree with TRBD2. The V and J ends lost 4 bases and 4 bases, in that order; junction bases with no gene match: 6. Germline V lookup: CDR1 SGHTA, CDR2 FQGNSA. There are 16 residues in the CDR3. The CDR3 DNA is TGTGCCAGCAGCTCCTTAGCGGGAGGGGGATACAATGAGCAGTTCTTC. It is translated as CASSSLAGGGYNEQFF. Filled out from reference TRBV7-2 and TRBJ2-1, the complete variable domain reads GAGVSQSPSNKVTEKGKDVELRCDPISGHTALYWYRQSLGQGLEFLIYFQGNSAPDKSGLPSDRFSAERTGGSVSTLTIQRTQQEDSAVYLCASSSLAGGGYNEQFFGPGTRLTVL.

With respect to this clone: The junction does not match germline at one end; this may be a read error. The rearrangement uses TRBV7-9 and TRBJ2-1; 12 bases match TRBD2. This CDR3 comprises 14 residues. In germline, CDR1 is SEHNR, CDR2 FQNEAQ (reference sequence). CDR3 bases: TGTGCCAGCAGCCTAGCGGGGGGGGAGGATGAGCAGTTCTTC. It is translated as CASSLAGGEDEQFF.

The chain employs TRBV14 and TRBJ2-3; 13 bases fit TRBD2. From germline, CDR1 is SGHDN and CDR2 FVKESK. The CDR3 extends over 16 amino acids. Trimming took 0 bases from V and 6 from J; bases not matched to a gene: 3. The CDR3 region has the DNA TGTGCCAGCAGCCAAGAAGTACTAGCGGGAGGGGATACGCAGTATTTT. Translation gives CASSQEVLAGGDTQYF.

This chain joins TRBV30 and TRBJ2-1, with 12 nucleotides matching TRBD2. CDR1 is GTSNPN and CDR2 is SVGIG in the germline V gene (reference sequence). This CDR3 region has 16 residues. With V trimmed by 2 bases and J by 8 bases, 10 bases remained unmatched. For the CDR3, the DNA is TGTGCCTGGAGTCCCCTAGCGGGAGGGCCAAGCCATGAGCAGTTCTTC. This encodes CAWSPLAGGPSHEQFF. The variable domain in full, with the rest retrieved from reference TRBV30 and TRBJ2-1, is SQTIHQWPATLVQPVGSPLSLECTVEGTSNPNLYWYRQAAGRGLQLLFYSVGIGQISSEVPQNLSASRPQDRQFILSSKKLLLSDSGFYLCAWSPLAGGPSHEQFFGPGTRLTVL.

V gene TRBV5-5 combines with J gene TRBJ1-2; D ambiguous. The CDR3 spans 14 residues. V dropped 4 bases and J dropped 2 bases, with 12 bases sitting between them. Per the germline V gene, CDR1 is SGHKS and CDR2 is YYEKEE (reference sequence). This chain's CDR3 is CASSREAGNYGYTF. CDR3 DNA: TGTGCCAGCAGCCGGGAGGCAGGAAACTATGGCTACACCTTC.

This chain links TRBV6-5 with TRBJ2-5; 7 bases are shared with TRBD2. The J call may be wrong; the DNA end is better matched by TRBJ2-7. CDR3 size: 15 residues. CDR1 MNHEY and CDR2 SVGAGI come from the germline V gene. CDR3: CASSYSWEGGYEQYF. Written as DNA, the CDR3 is TGTGCCAGCAGTTACTCGTGGGAGGGTGGGTACGAGCAGTACTTC.

This clone was counted only a few times. The chain is built from TRBV2 and TRBJ1-2, with 12 bases that match TRBD1. Germline lookup yields CDR1 SNHLY and CDR2 FYNNEI. The CDR3 spans 16 residues. V shed 5 bases, J shed 4 bases, and the junction held 8 bases outside the gene matches. The CDR3 DNA reads as TGTGCCAGCAGTTCCGGGACAGGGGGCGTCCGCTATGGCTACACCTTC. Protein product: CASSSGTGGVRYGYTF.

The chain carries TRBV18 and TRBJ1-5; no clear D gene. This CDR3 has 16 amino acids. V lost 2 bases and J lost 3, with 14 bases in between. The germline V gene encodes CDR1 KGHSH and CDR2 LQKENI. The DNA of the CDR3 is TGTGCCAGCTCACCAATGGGTCCGGGGAACAATCAGCCCCAGCATTTT. Encoded protein: CASSPMGPGNNQPQHF.

This chain uses TRBV7-9 with TRBJ2-5; 7 positions match TRBD2. This CDR3 has 16 residues. J lost 1 base, V lost 5 bases, and 10 bases had no gene match. The V gene's germline CDR1 is SEHNR and CDR2 FQNEAQ (reference sequence). The CDR3, as DNA: TGTGCCAGCAGCCATCGGAAGCGGGGAGGCCAAGAGACCCAGTACTTC. The encoded protein is CASSHRKRGGQETQYF.

The V call is TRBV25-1, the J call TRBJ2-7; 7 nucleotides agree with TRBD1. The CDR3 has 15 residues. The junction had 11 bases not matched to a gene; V was cut back by 4 bases and J by 5 bases. CDR1 is MGHDK, CDR2 SYGVNS, per germline. DNA of the CDR3: TGTGCCAGCAGTGGGGATGAGACAGGGAACAACGAGCAGTACTTC. Encoded protein: CASSGDETGNNEQYF.

This chain connects TRBV9 to TRBJ2-6; D gene ambiguous. The CDR3 loop spans 13 amino acids. CDR1 and CDR2 from the germline V gene are SGDLS and YYNGEE. The germline V and J ends were trimmed by 6 bases and 4 bases, with 8 bases remaining between them. CDR3 protein: CASTLPGANVLTF. CDR3 coding DNA: TGTGCCAGCACCCTACCCGGGGCCAACGTCCTGACTTTC.

The chain joins TRBV5-6 to TRBJ2-2; D uncertain. In germline, CDR1 is SGHDT, CDR2 YYEEEE. V was trimmed by 4 bases and J by 4 bases, leaving 8 bases between them. The CDR3 spans 13 residues. The DNA for the CDR3 is TGTGCCAGCAGCCGCCTAACCACCGGGGAGCTGTTTTTT. Protein product: CASSRLTTGELFF.

V gene TRBV2 combines with J gene TRBJ2-1, with 12 nucleotides matching TRBD2. This CDR3 has 13 amino acids. J was trimmed by 6 bases and V by 10 bases; bases with no gene match: 4. CDR1 SNHLY and CDR2 FYNNEI come from the germline V gene. The CDR3 DNA is TGTGCCACTAGCGGGAGGGGGGTCAATGAGCAGTTCTTC. Residues: CATSGRGVNEQFF.

The chain couples TRBV5-6 to TRBJ2-1; 9 nucleotides match TRBD2. The ends lost 4 bases at V and 12 bases at J; junction bases unmatched: 8. The CDR3 is made up of 13 amino acids. In germline, CDR1 is SGHDT, CDR2 YYEEEE. The CDR3 protein is CASSPIAGGPQFF. The CDR3 nucleotides read TGTGCCAGCAGCCCCATTGCGGGGGGGCCGCAGTTCTTC.

Worth noting for this clone: The sample has other DNA sequences that encode this CDR3 too. The chain has TRBV28 and TRBJ1-5; D uncertain. The V gene's germline CDR1 is MDHEN and CDR2 SYDVKM. Trimming removed 1 base at V and 2 bases at J, with 6 bases between. The CDR3 loop spans 14 amino acids. CDR3 amino acids: CASSLSGGNQPQHF. CDR3 nucleotide sequence: TGTGCCAGCAGTTTATCCGGGGGCAATCAGCCCCAGCATTTT.

This clone was observed once. V is TRBV27 and J is TRBJ1-2, with TRBD1 matching over 8 bases. Germline loops: CDR1 MNHEY, CDR2 SMNVEV (reference sequence). V gave up 6 bases and J gave up 7 bases; unmatched junction bases: 13. The CDR3 runs 15 residues. In DNA, the CDR3 is TGTGCCAGCAGACGCCTCTCCGGGACAGGTCCTGGCTACACCTTC. It encodes CASRRLSGTGPGYTF.

In this sample, this clone turned up a few times. The chain links TRBV2 to TRBJ2-5; a weak D match, TRBD2 (6 bases). Germline V lookup: CDR1 SNHLY, CDR2 FYNNEI. The CDR3 loop spans 13 amino acids. The ends were cut back, 3 bases at V and 4 bases at J, with 9 bases in the middle. CDR3 in DNA: TGTGCCAGCAGTGATCGCGGGGTAGAGACCCAGTACTTC. Translating gives CASSDRGVETQYF.

The V call is TRBV18, the J call TRBJ2-5; TRBD1 matches at 9 bases. The CDR3 spans 14 residues. The germline gives CDR1 KGHSH, CDR2 LQKENI. V gave up 6 bases and J gave up 5 bases; unmatched junction bases: 7. This chain's CDR3 is CASSLDRGMETQYF. The CDR3, as DNA: TGTGCCAGCTCCCTGGACAGGGGCATGGAGACCCAGTACTTC.

Only one count was recorded for this clone. The chain uses TRBV7-9 and TRBJ1-1, with D unclear. V shed 3 bases and J shed 0 bases, with 8 bases lying between them. The V gene's germline CDR1 is SEHNR and CDR2 FQNEAQ (reference sequence). The length of the CDR3 is 14 residues. The CDR3 DNA reads TGTGCCAGCAGCTTGGGCAGGATGAACACTGAAGCTTTCTTT. It yields the protein CASSLGRMNTEAFF.

This chain joins TRBV7-8 and TRBJ1-4, with D maybe TRBD1 (6 bases). Germline CDR1 is SGHVS and CDR2 is FQNEAQ. The CDR3 has 14 amino acids. V lost 1 base and J lost 5, with 8 bases in between. CDR3 region: CASSLGQGNEKLFF. In nucleotides, the CDR3 is TGTGCCAGCAGCTTAGGGCAGGGGAATGAAAAACTGTTTTTT. The whole variable domain, remainder taken from reference TRBV7-8 and TRBJ1-4, is GAGVSQSPRYKVAKRGQDVALRCDPISGHVSLFWYQQALGQGPEFLTYFQNEAQLDKSGLPSDRFFAERPEGSVSTLKIQRTQQEDSAVYLCASSLGQGNEKLFFGSGTQLSVL.

The chain recombines TRBV19 with TRBJ2-7, with 7 positions matching TRBD1. J lost 4 bases, V lost 6 bases, and 12 bases had no gene match. CDR1 and CDR2 (germline): LNHDA, SQIVND (reference sequence). The CDR3 has 15 amino acids. The chain's CDR3 is CASSKQRDRRYEQYV. The CDR3 region has the DNA TGTGCCAGTAGCAAACAAAGGGACAGACGATACGAGCAGTACGTC.

V usage is TRBV2 and J usage is TRBJ2-5; 8 nucleotides line up with TRBD2. V shed 6 bases, J shed 2 bases, and the junction held 5 bases outside the gene matches. CDR3 size: 14 residues. Germline values: CDR1 SNHLY, CDR2 FYNNEI. The CDR3 sequence is CASSTTSGQETQYF. CDR3 sequence (DNA): TGTGCCAGCAGCACCACTAGCGGACAAGAGACCCAGTACTTC.

This chain links TRBV25-1 with TRBJ1-5; D not certain. Trimming pared 6 bases from V and 3 bases from J, leaving 12 bases between. The CDR3 has 14 residues. Germline CDR1 reads MGHDK; CDR2 reads SYGVNS. The CDR3 DNA reads as TGTGCCAGCAGCACTTCGGGGAACAATCAGCCCCAGCATTTT. Encoded protein: CASSTSGNNQPQHF.

The chain links TRBV27 to TRBJ2-7; 9 bases match TRBD2. V gave up 5 bases and J gave up 3 bases; unmatched junction bases: 5. The CDR3 runs to 14 residues. The germline V gene has CDR1 MNHEY and CDR2 SMNVEV (reference sequence). CDR3 loop: CASSRSGSYYEQYF. CDR3 bases: TGTGCCAGCAGTCGTAGCGGGAGTTACTACGAGCAGTACTTC.

The V and J genes are TRBV5-1 and TRBJ2-3, with 8 positions matching TRBD1. Germline V gives CDR1 SGHRS, CDR2 YFSETQ. The CDR3 sequence is 15 residues long. J lost 8 bases, V lost 4 bases, and 12 bases had no gene match. The CDR3 nucleotides are TGCGCCAGCAGCCCTGACAGGGGCGGCCAGATTACGCAGTATTTT. Protein product: CASSPDRGGQITQYF. The variable domain in full, with the rest retrieved from reference TRBV5-1 and TRBJ2-3, is KAGVTQTPRYLIKTRGQQVTLSCSPISGHRSVSWYQQTPGQGLQFLFEYFSETQRNKGNFPGRFSGRQFSNSRSEMNVSTLELGDSALYLCASSPDRGGQITQYFGPGTRLTVL.